The 4 T cell receptor beta chains given below trace back to one sample, sequenced in a study of blood T cell repertoires in COVID-19. Data came from immunoSEQ multiplex PCR; TCRdb stores just in-frame clones and leaves some out. The table lists approximately 130,000 clones, approximately 80% of them singletons, with around 25% in the top ten. The source material was peripheral blood. These receptor sequences come from a human donor in a cohort sampled during active COVID-19.

This clone was detected only a few times. V is TRBV5-5 and J is TRBJ2-5; 15 nucleotides align to TRBD2. Germline V lookup: CDR1 SGHKS, CDR2 YYEKEE (reference sequence). With V trimmed by 4 bases and J by 2 bases, 3 bases remained unmatched. The CDR3 is made up of 16 amino acids. CDR3 sequence reads: CASSPGLAGGQETQYF. Written as DNA, the CDR3 is TGTGCCAGCAGCCCGGGACTAGCGGGGGGTCAAGAGACCCAGTACTTC.

This CDR3 is CASSLATSGGPATYEQYF. The CDR3 nucleotides read TGTGCCAGCAGCTTGGCGACTAGCGGGGGGCCAGCGACCTACGAGCAGTACTTC. The rearrangement joins TRBV5-8 to TRBJ2-7; TRBD2 agrees at 13 bases. Germline assignment: CDR1 SGHTS and CDR2 YDEGEE. The CDR3 runs 18 residues. Trimming took 0 bases from V and 2 from J; bases not matched to a gene: 8.

The chain carries TRBV11-2 and TRBJ2-1; weak D call: TRBD1 (5 bases). Germline V gene data show CDR1 as SGHAT and CDR2 as FQNNGV. V was shortened by 1 base and J by 0 bases, with 16 bases between the two germline ends. This CDR3 is 18 amino acids long. This chain's CDR3 is CASSLGTGSTSSYNEQFF. The CDR3 DNA reads as TGTGCCAGCAGCTTAGGAACAGGATCCACGAGCTCCTACAATGAGCAGTTCTTC.

The chain joins TRBV11-3 to TRBJ2-5; D possibly corresponds to TRBD1 (6 bases). Deletions cut 3 bases from V and 2 bases from J, with 13 bases between. The CDR3 consists of 15 residues. Germline V gene data show CDR1 as SGHNT and CDR2 as YENEEA. CDR3 DNA sequence: TGTGCCAGCAGCTTGGGCAGGGGCTCACAAGAGACCCAGTACTTC. Its translation: CASSLGRGSQETQYF.